This T cell receptor (beta chain) appears in the sequencing data of a study of blood T cell repertoires in COVID-19. Study context: T cells, B-cell-depleted T cells, or PBMCs provided the cDNA or gDNA that served as material.

Produced via immunoSEQ multiplex PCR; TCRdb's table is partial and in-frame only. The sample lists a few hundred thousand clones, 80% to 95% occurring once. Participant-given clinical history determined each cohort assignment. Exposed study participants had met a COVID-19 case within 2 weeks before entry. The V end lost 0 bases, the J end lost 2 bases, and 5 bases lay between the germline ends. The length of the CDR3 is 13 residues. Germline lookup yields CDR1 MNHEY and CDR2 SMNVEV (reference sequence). The source of this sequence is a woman between 35 and 50 years old who had been exposed to COVID-19. The chain couples TRBV27 to TRBJ2-7, with D hard to call. The sequenced sample consisted of PBMCs or T cells enriched from blood (not recorded which). DNA of the CDR3: TGTGCCAGCAGTTTATCAGCACCCTACGAGCAGTACTTC. Protein product: CASSLSAPYEQYF.